This TCR beta chain derives from a study of blood T cell repertoires in COVID-19. Study-level information: Sources were T cells, B-cell-depleted T cells, or PBMCs; the material itself was cDNA or gDNA.

Exposed participants came across a COVID-19 case within 2 weeks before study entry. Under the authors' procedure: Reference gene primer amplification in the assay estimated nucleated cell counts. Clones were read by immunoSEQ multiplex PCR, and TCRdb kept only the in-frame ones, dropping some. V and J calls and clone size are copied from that table; D and trimming were computed from the DNA. The sample lists 250,000 to 300,000 clones, about 90% occurring once. V lost 2 bases to trimming and J lost 1 base; unmatched junction nucleotides: 4. Germline CDR1 and CDR2: SGHRS and YFSETQ. This CDR3 is 15 amino acids long.

The sample was PBMCs or T cells enriched from blood (not recorded which). The rearrangement joins TRBV5-1 to TRBJ1-1; 8 bases match TRBD1. This sequence originates from a woman aged 50 to 60 who had been exposed to COVID-19. The DNA for the CDR3 is TGCGCCAGCAGCTTACAGACAGGGGAGAACACTGAAGCTTTCTTT. This translates into CASSLQTGENTEAFF.